The T cell receptor (beta chain) described here comes from a study of cytomegalovirus exposure and HLA in healthy donors. Study conclusions and caveats: Versus the roughly 700-donor mean, an Asian-associated ancestry cluster reportedly showed fewer N-insertions in a later analysis. The authors listed 164 TCR beta chains as cytomegalovirus-associated. Most TCR sequences showed up rarely, but some public TCRs showed up in many donors. Both high specificity and high sensitivity reportedly marked the classifier's diagnosis of cytomegalovirus status.

Worth noting for this clone: The antigen is undetermined.

The CDR3 length is 14 residues. Trimming pared 5 bases from V and 0 bases from J, leaving 8 bases between. Per the germline V gene, CDR1 is MNHEY and CDR2 is SMNVEV (reference sequence). The PCR employed 60 Vbeta primers together with 13 Jbeta primers. The data were produced by immunoSEQ multiplex PCR, yet TCRdb's version contains in-frame clones alone and is incomplete. In total, the table holds about 200,000 clones. The receptor comes from a woman aged 25 to 39 in good health and CMV-seropositive. What was sequenced was PBMCs. This chain connects TRBV27 to TRBJ2-1, with D unresolved. The CDR3: CASSLQISYNEQFF. The CDR3 coding sequence is TGTGCCAGCAGTCTCCAGATCTCCTACAATGAGCAGTTCTTC.